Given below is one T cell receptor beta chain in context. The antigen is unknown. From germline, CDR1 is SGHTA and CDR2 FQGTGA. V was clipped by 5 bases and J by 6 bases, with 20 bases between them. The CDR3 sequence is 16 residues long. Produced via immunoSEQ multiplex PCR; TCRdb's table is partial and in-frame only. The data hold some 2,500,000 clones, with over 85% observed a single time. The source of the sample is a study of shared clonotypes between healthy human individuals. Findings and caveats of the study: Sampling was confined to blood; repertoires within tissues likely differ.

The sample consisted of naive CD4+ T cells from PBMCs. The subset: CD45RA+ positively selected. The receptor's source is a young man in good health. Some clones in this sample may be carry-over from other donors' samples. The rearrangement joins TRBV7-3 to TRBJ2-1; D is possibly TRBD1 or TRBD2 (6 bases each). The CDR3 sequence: CASSRGRQELGNEQFF. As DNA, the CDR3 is TGTGCCAGCAGCCGGGGGCGGCAGGAACTGGGCAATGAGCAGTTCTTC. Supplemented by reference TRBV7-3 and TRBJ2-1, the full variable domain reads GAGVSQTPSNKVTEKGKYVELRCDPISGHTALYWYRQSLGQGPEFLIYFQGTGAADDSGLPNDRFFAVRPEGSVSTLKIQRTERGDSAVYLCASSRGRQELGNEQFFGPGTRLTVL.